A single T cell receptor beta chain is shown here with its context. Germline assignment: CDR1 SGHKS and CDR2 YYEKEE (reference sequence). The CDR3 length is 15 residues. With 2 bases removed from V and 4 bases from J, the gap between germline ends came to 15 bases. This sample is drawn from a study of blood T cell repertoires in COVID-19. Study overall: Specimens from acute and convalescent COVID-19 originated in the United States, Italy and Spain. T cells, B-cell-depleted T cells, or PBMCs supplied cDNA or gDNA.

Study processing details: Researchers report that nucleated cell counts were estimated from reference gene primer amplification. Some clones are missing from TCRdb's copy, which holds only in-frame ones; the method was immunoSEQ multiplex PCR. That table is the source of V, J and clone size, and D and trimming were worked out from the DNA. The sample contains some 240,000 clones, around 84% of which appear only once. Assignments of participants to cohorts depended upon their own reported clinical history. The chain links TRBV5-5 to TRBJ1-2; D is perhaps TRBD1 (5 bases). The sequencing input was PBMCs or T cells enriched from blood (not recorded which). The origin of this receptor is a woman in her forties or fifties who had been exposed to COVID-19. The CDR3 is CASSFDSARGYGYTF. CDR3 DNA sequence: TGTGCCAGCAGCTTCGATTCAGCTAGGGGCTATGGCTACACCTTC.